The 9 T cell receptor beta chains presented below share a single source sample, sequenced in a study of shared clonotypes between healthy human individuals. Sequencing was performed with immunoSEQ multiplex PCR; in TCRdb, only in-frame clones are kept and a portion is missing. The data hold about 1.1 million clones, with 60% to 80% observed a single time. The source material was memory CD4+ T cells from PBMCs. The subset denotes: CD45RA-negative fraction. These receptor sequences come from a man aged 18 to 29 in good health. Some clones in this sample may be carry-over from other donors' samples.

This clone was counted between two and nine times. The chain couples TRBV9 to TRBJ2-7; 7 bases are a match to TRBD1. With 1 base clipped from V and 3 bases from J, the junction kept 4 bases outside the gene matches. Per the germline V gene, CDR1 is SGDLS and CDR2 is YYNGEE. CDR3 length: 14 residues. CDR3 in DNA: TGTGCCAGCAGCGTATCAGGGGGTTACTACGAGCAGTACTTC. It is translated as CASSVSGGYYEQYF.

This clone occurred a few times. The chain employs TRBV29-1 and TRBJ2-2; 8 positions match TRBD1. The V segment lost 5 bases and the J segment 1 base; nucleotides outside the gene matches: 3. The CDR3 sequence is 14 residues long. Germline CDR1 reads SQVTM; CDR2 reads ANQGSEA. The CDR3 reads CSVRTGRNTGELFF. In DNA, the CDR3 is TGCAGCGTTCGGACAGGGCGGAACACCGGGGAGCTGTTTTTT.

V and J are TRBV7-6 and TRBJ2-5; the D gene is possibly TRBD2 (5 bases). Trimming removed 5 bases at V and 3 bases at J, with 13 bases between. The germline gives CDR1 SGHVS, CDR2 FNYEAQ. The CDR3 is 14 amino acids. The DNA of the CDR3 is TGTGCCAGCAGCCTCACGGGGTTCGAAGAGACCCAGTACTTC. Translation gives CASSLTGFEETQYF.

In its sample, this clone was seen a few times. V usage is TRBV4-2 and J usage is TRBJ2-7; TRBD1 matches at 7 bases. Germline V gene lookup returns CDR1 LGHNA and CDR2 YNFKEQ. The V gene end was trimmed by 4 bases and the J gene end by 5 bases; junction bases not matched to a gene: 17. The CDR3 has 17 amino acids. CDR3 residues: CASSPHQRGRQGNEQYF. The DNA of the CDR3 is TGTGCCAGCAGCCCGCATCAGAGGGGGCGCCAAGGCAACGAGCAGTACTTC.

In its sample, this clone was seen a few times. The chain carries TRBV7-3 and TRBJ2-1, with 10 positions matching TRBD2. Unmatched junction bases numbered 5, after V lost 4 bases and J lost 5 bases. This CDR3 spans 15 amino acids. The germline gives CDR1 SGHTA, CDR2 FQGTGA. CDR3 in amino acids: CASSSGTSVHNEQFF. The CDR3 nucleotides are TGTGCCAGCAGCTCCGGGACTAGCGTTCACAATGAGCAGTTCTTC.

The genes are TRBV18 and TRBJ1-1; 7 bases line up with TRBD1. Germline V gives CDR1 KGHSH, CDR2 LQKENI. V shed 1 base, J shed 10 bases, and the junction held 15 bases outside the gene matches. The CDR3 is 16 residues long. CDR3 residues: CASSPQQQGFGVVAFF. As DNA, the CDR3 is TGTGCCAGCTCACCACAACAACAGGGGTTTGGTGTTGTAGCTTTCTTT.

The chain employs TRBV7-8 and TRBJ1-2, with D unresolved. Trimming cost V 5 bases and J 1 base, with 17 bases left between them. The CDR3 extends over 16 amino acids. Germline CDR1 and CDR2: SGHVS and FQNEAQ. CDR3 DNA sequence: TGTGCCAGCAGCCAACTCTCCGGTGCCCTTAACTATGGCTACACCTTC. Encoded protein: CASSQLSGALNYGYTF.

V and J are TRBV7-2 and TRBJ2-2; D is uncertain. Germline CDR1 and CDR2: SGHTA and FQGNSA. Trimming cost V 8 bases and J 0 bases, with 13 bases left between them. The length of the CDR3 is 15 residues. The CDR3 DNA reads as TGTGCCAGCCGGCTGAGCCAGGCGAACACCGGGGAGCTGTTTTTT. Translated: CASRLSQANTGELFF.

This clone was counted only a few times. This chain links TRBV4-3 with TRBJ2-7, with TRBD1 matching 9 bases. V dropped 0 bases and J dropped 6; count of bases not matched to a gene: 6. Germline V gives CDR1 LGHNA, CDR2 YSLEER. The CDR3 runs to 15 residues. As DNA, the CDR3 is TGCGCCAGCAGCCAAGATCCCCGGGACAGGGTCGAGCAGTACTTC. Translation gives CASSQDPRDRVEQYF.